The 15 T cell receptor beta chains reported below all come from one sample, sequenced in a study of OX40 agonist ivuxolimab in advanced cancers. Only in-frame clones appear in the TCRdb table, and some are missing; sequencing was by immunoSEQ multiplex PCR. The sample lists 53,000 or so clones; roughly 80% were seen once. The sequences come from CD4+ or CD8+ T cells sorted from blood, collected in a trial of the OX40 agonist ivuxolimab. Receptors were obtained from an adult with an advanced solid tumor such as melanoma, head and neck, liver or kidney cancer.

V usage is TRBV6-5 and J usage is TRBJ2-3, with D perhaps assigned TRBD1 or TRBD2 (5 bases each). The CDR3 length is 15 residues. Trimming took 6 bases from V and 0 from J, leaving 13 bases between them. Germline CDR1 is MNHEY and CDR2 is SVGAGI. The CDR3 loop reads CASSRRDRSTDTQYF. As DNA, the CDR3 is TGTGCCAGCAGCCGCCGGGACCGAAGCACAGATACGCAGTATTTT.

J is TRBJ2-7 and V is TRBV7-8; D perhaps matches TRBD1 (6 bases). Germline-derived CDR1 and CDR2 are SGHVS and FQNEAQ. CDR3 length: 13 residues. The germline V and J ends were trimmed by 4 bases and 3 bases, with 10 bases remaining between them. CDR3 loop: CASSSRDNYEQYF. As DNA, the CDR3 is TGTGCCAGCAGCTCCCGGGACAACTACGAGCAGTACTTC.

The CDR3 sequence: CASSRTGSSTDTQYF. CDR3 DNA sequence: TGTGCCAGCAGTCGAACGGGGTCTAGCACAGATACGCAGTATTTT. The chain joins TRBV13 to TRBJ2-3, with D perhaps TRBD2 (5 bases). The V gene lost 6 bases and the J gene lost 0 bases, with 13 bases spanning the gap. The CDR3 length is 15 residues. CDR1 is PRHDT, CDR2 FYEKMQ, per germline (reference sequence).

The V and J genes are TRBV14 and TRBJ2-7, with 8 bases aligning to TRBD2. Per the germline V gene, CDR1 is SGHDN and CDR2 is FVKESK. The CDR3 is made up of 14 amino acids. Trimming cost V 4 bases and J 4 bases; bases outside gene matches: 6. CDR3 sequence reads: CASSPGLGRYEQYF. CDR3 DNA sequence: TGTGCCAGCAGCCCGGGACTAGGAAGGTACGAGCAGTACTTC.

The chain links TRBV7-2 to TRBJ2-3, with 7 bases aligning to TRBD2. Germline V gene data show CDR1 as SGHTA and CDR2 as FQGNSA. This CDR3 contains 15 residues. The J segment lost 3 bases and the V segment lost 2 bases, leaving 5 bases of the junction unmatched. The CDR3 protein is CASSLSGIGTDTQYF. In DNA, the CDR3 is TGTGCCAGCAGCTTAAGCGGGATCGGGACAGATACGCAGTATTTT.

The chain combines TRBV19 with TRBJ2-7, with 10 bases identical to TRBD1. The CDR3 sequence is 14 residues long. Trimming at V came to 5 bases and at J to 3 bases, leaving 4 bases not matched to a gene. Germline V gives CDR1 LNHDA, CDR2 SQIVND (reference sequence). The CDR3 coding sequence is TGTGCCAGTAGTTGGGGACAGGGGAGCTACGAGCAGTACTTC. As protein: CASSWGQGSYEQYF.

The rearrangement uses TRBV4-1 and TRBJ2-3; 15 nucleotides match TRBD2. This CDR3 spans 18 amino acids. Germline V CDR1 and CDR2: MGHRA, YSYEKL. The V gene end was trimmed by 4 bases and the J gene end by 2 bases; junction bases not matched to a gene: 7. This CDR3 is CASSRPGTSGRFTDTQYF. The CDR3 nucleotides read TGCGCCAGCAGCCGCCCCGGGACTAGCGGGAGGTTCACAGATACGCAGTATTTT.

CDR3: CAWVPGRSPGLNTEAFF. The DNA of the CDR3 is TGTGCCTGGGTTCCGGGAAGGTCCCCGGGGCTGAACACTGAAGCTTTCTTT. The V gene is TRBV30, the J gene TRBJ1-1, with D possibly matching TRBD1 (5 bases). CDR1 is GTSNPN, CDR2 SVGIG, per germline (reference sequence). The CDR3 extends over 17 amino acids. V lost 5 bases, J lost 0 bases, and 22 bases lay in between.

CDR3 bases: TGTGCCAGCAGCCAAGGTGCTGGGGATACGCAGTATTTT. It specifies CASSQGAGDTQYF. The rearrangement links TRBV4-2 to TRBJ2-3; D is ambiguous. Germline values: CDR1 LGHNA, CDR2 YNFKEQ. Trimming took off 1 base at V and 6 bases at J, with 8 bases between the two ends. This CDR3 comprises 13 residues.

CDR3 sequence reads: CASSVPRASVPGELFF. CDR3 bases: TGTGCCAGCAGTGTTCCGAGGGCGAGCGTACCCGGGGAGCTGTTTTTT. The chain is built from TRBV6-1 and TRBJ2-2; D may be TRBD2 (5 bases). This CDR3 region has 16 residues. The V gene lost 4 bases and the J gene lost 6 bases, with 18 bases spanning the gap. Germline assignment: CDR1 MNHNS and CDR2 SASEGT.

This clone was seen just once. V usage is TRBV6-1 and J usage is TRBJ2-2; TRBD1 agrees at 7 bases. V dropped 7 bases and J dropped 2; count of bases not matched to a gene: 7. CDR1 is MNHNS, CDR2 SASEGT, per germline. CDR3 length: 15 residues. The CDR3 reads CASNPGQTNTGELFF. The CDR3 DNA reads TGTGCCAGCAACCCGGGACAGACCAACACCGGGGAGCTGTTTTTT.

The chain combines TRBV21-1 with TRBJ1-1; the listed D gene, TRBD1, was not tested against the DNA. TRBV21-1 is given as a pseudogene. The CDR3 runs to 18 residues. For the CDR3, the DNA is TGTGCCAGCAGAAATAAGGGGGTACAAGGTTTTGGGAACACTGAAGCTTTCTTT. It specifies CASRNKGVQGFGNTEAFF.

The gene calls are TRBV6-1 and TRBJ2-3; D call uncertain. Germline V gives CDR1 MNHNS, CDR2 SASEGT. The CDR3 runs to 13 residues. V lost 3 bases and J lost 1, with 5 bases in between. CDR3 bases: TGTGCCAGCAGTGATGCACGCACAGATACGCAGTATTTT. Residues: CASSDARTDTQYF.

CDR3 bases: TGTGCCAGCAGTGATGGGGACTACCCTTACGAGCAGTACTTC. This encodes CASSDGDYPYEQYF. The chain carries TRBV6-6 and TRBJ2-7; TRBD2 agrees at 7 bases. The ends lost 5 bases at V and 4 bases at J; junction bases unmatched: 8. The CDR3 length is 14 residues. Germline-derived CDR1 and CDR2 are MNHNY and SVGAGI (reference sequence).

The rearrangement joins TRBV19 to TRBJ2-4; D gene uncertain. CDR3 length equals 15 residues. Deletions cut 3 bases from V and 6 bases from J, with 15 bases between. CDR1 is LNHDA, CDR2 SQIVND, per germline (reference sequence). CDR3: CASSIQVQFSNIQYF. CDR3 in DNA: TGTGCCAGTAGTATTCAAGTACAATTTTCAAACATTCAGTACTTC.